The 17 T cell receptor beta chains below come from one sample, sequenced in a study of control samples from healthy donors and cancer patients. Produced via immunoSEQ multiplex PCR; TCRdb's table is partial and in-frame only. The table includes some 97,000 clones, about 90% detected once. Sequences were obtained from blood. The receptors derive from a woman between 50 and 59 years old in good health.

This rearrangement joins TRBV27 to TRBJ2-1; maybe TRBD1 (6 bases). The CDR3 loop spans 16 amino acids. Germline V gene sequence: CDR1 MNHEY, CDR2 SMNVEV (reference sequence). The V end lost 3 bases, the J end lost 7 bases, and 19 bases lay between the germline ends. CDR3 loop: CASSFLGTLVQNEQFF. In nucleotides, the CDR3 is TGTGCCAGCAGTTTCCTTGGGACACTGGTACAGAATGAGCAGTTCTTC.

The rearrangement links TRBV20-1 to TRBJ2-2, with 11 bases aligning to TRBD2. V lost 3 bases, J lost 8 bases, and 8 bases stayed unmatched. Germline CDR1 is DFQATT and CDR2 is SNEGSKA (reference sequence). This CDR3 spans 15 amino acids. The CDR3 loop reads CSASSLAGGRGELFF. The CDR3 DNA reads TGCAGTGCTAGTAGCCTAGCGGGGGGCCGAGGGGAGCTGTTTTTT.

The chain is built from TRBV27 and TRBJ1-2; TRBD1 might be the D (6 bases). V lost 3 bases to trimming and J lost 8 bases, with 16 bases between them. Germline-derived CDR1 and CDR2 are MNHEY and SMNVEV (reference sequence). CDR3 length: 14 residues. The CDR3 nucleotides read TGTGCCAGCAGTTTGAGGTCAGGGGTGGAGGGCTACACCTTC. It is translated as CASSLRSGVEGYTF.

DNA for the CDR3: TGTGCCAGCAGCGACAAGGCTTTCTTT. Protein sequence: CASSDKAFF. This chain links TRBV6-4 with TRBJ1-1; D is unresolved. Germline-derived CDR1 and CDR2 are MRHNA and SNTAGT. There are 9 residues in the CDR3. Trimming left V 6 bases short and J 11 bases short, with 7 bases between.

The J gene is TRBJ2-5, the V gene TRBV18; 13 bases line up with TRBD2. The V gene's germline CDR1 is KGHSH and CDR2 LQKENI. CDR3 length equals 18 residues. V lost 0 bases to trimming and J lost 2 bases; unmatched junction nucleotides: 6. For the CDR3, the DNA is TGTGCCAGCTCACCACCGGGCGGACTAGCGGGGGTGCAAGAGACCCAGTACTTC. Translation gives CASSPPGGLAGVQETQYF.

The chain employs TRBV5-8 and TRBJ2-1, with D unclear. This CDR3 contains 14 residues. Germline V gene lookup returns CDR1 SGHTS and CDR2 YDEGEE. V was shortened by 4 bases and J by 0 bases, with 8 bases between the two germline ends. Here the CDR3 reads CASSTAVSYNEQFF. Written as DNA, the CDR3 is TGTGCCAGCAGCACCGCAGTCTCCTACAATGAGCAGTTCTTC.

This chain uses TRBV2 with TRBJ1-1; D gene ambiguous. Germline-derived CDR1 and CDR2 are SNHLY and FYNNEI. This CDR3 contains 14 residues. Trimming removed 0 bases from V and 5 bases from J, with 10 bases in between. The CDR3 protein is CASSEALVRTEAFF. The CDR3 coding sequence is TGTGCCAGCAGTGAAGCGCTTGTACGGACTGAAGCTTTCTTT.

This clone was detected only once. The chain combines TRBV7-2 with TRBJ2-3, with D tentatively TRBD2 (6 bases). The ends were cut back, 3 bases at V and 5 bases at J, with 15 bases in the middle. Germline V lookup: CDR1 SGHTA, CDR2 FQGNSA. This CDR3 is 15 amino acids long. This CDR3 is CASSFGGTGLDTQYF. Written as DNA, the CDR3 is TGTGCCAGCAGCTTTGGCGGGACGGGTTTAGATACGCAGTATTTT.

The chain uses TRBV28 and TRBJ1-1; D remains unclear. Per germline, CDR1 MDHEN and CDR2 SYDVKM. CDR3 length: 16 amino acids. V gave up 2 bases and J gave up 0 bases, with 13 bases separating them. The CDR3 is CASSLARRGMNTEAFF. CDR3 nucleotide sequence: TGTGCCAGCAGTTTAGCCCGCCGGGGAATGAACACTGAAGCTTTCTTT. Looking up the rest from reference TRBV28 and TRBJ1-1 gives the full variable domain: DVKVTQSSRYLVKRTGEKVFLECVQDMDHENMFWYRQDPGLGLRLIYFSYDVKMKEKGDIPEGYSVSREKKERFSLILESASTNQTSMYLCASSLARRGMNTEAFFGQGTRLTVV.

The DNA for the CDR3 is TGCAGTGCTAGTGAACAGGGGGGAGGCAATCAGCCCCAGCATTTT. Translation: CSASEQGGGNQPQHF. The rearrangement uses TRBV20-1 and TRBJ1-5, with 8 nucleotides matching TRBD1. The germline gives CDR1 DFQATT, CDR2 SNEGSKA (reference sequence). CDR3 length: 15 residues. The V segment lost 3 bases and the J segment 2 bases; nucleotides outside the gene matches: 6.

V and J are TRBV5-1 and TRBJ2-3, with 10 bases that match TRBD1. The CDR3 covers 16 residues. CDR1 and CDR2 from the germline V gene are SGHRS and YFSETQ. V dropped 4 bases and J dropped 1; count of bases not matched to a gene: 6. Written as DNA, the CDR3 is TGCGCCAGCAGCGAGGGACAGGGGACCCGCACAGATACGCAGTATTTT. It translates to CASSEGQGTRTDTQYF. Variable domain in full (rest from reference TRBV5-1 and TRBJ2-3): KAGVTQTPRYLIKTRGQQVTLSCSPISGHRSVSWYQQTPGQGLQFLFEYFSETQRNKGNFPGRFSGRQFSNSRSEMNVSTLELGDSALYLCASSEGQGTRTDTQYFGPGTRLTVL.

The chain combines TRBV5-1 with TRBJ1-2; weak D call: TRBD1 (6 bases). The germline CDR1 and CDR2 sequences are SGHRS and YFSETQ. The ends were cut back, 1 base at V and 8 bases at J, with 15 bases in the middle. The CDR3 runs 14 residues. CDR3 coding DNA: TGCGCCAGCAGCTTGATGGCGGGGGCAAGGGGCTACACCTTC. Protein: CASSLMAGARGYTF.

The chain joins TRBV5-5 to TRBJ2-2, with D maybe TRBD2 (6 bases). V lost 1 base and J lost 7, with 11 bases in between. This CDR3 has 14 residues. The germline V gene encodes CDR1 SGHKS and CDR2 YYEKEE (reference sequence). CDR3 coding DNA: TGTGCCAGCAGCTTGAGAGCGGAGGGCGGGGAGCTGTTTTTT. Amino acid sequence: CASSLRAEGGELFF.

This chain uses TRBV5-1 with TRBJ2-5, with D tentatively TRBD2 (6 bases). The CDR3 length is 15 residues. The germline V gene has CDR1 SGHRS and CDR2 YFSETQ. V shed 6 bases and J shed 3 bases, with 18 bases lying between them. The CDR3 loop reads CASKTGDDTEETQYF. The DNA for the CDR3 is TGCGCCAGCAAGACGGGGGATGATACGGAAGAGACCCAGTACTTC.

This clone has a single count. V is TRBV6-1 and J is TRBJ2-1; 7 bases fit TRBD2. The CDR3 is made up of 16 amino acids. Germline V gene data show CDR1 as MNHNS and CDR2 as SASEGT. The trim removed 2 bases at V and 4 bases at J, leaving 8 bases unmatched. The CDR3 sequence is CASSELGGRYYNEQFF. In DNA form, the CDR3 reads TGTGCCAGCAGTGAACTGGGAGGGAGGTATTACAATGAGCAGTTCTTC.

The V and J genes are TRBV21-1 and TRBJ1-4. TRBV21-1 is designated a pseudogene. This CDR3 is built from 14 residues. CDR3 nucleotide sequence: TGTGCCAGCAGCACCCCCGGGCACGAAGAAAAACTGTTTTTT. Amino acids: CASSTPGHEEKLFF.

CDR3 in amino acids: CASSVWGRGFNQPQHF. The CDR3 bases are TGTGCCAGTAGCGTTTGGGGCAGGGGATTCAATCAGCCCCAGCATTTT. The chain combines TRBV19 with TRBJ1-5, with D possibly being TRBD1 (6 bases). Looked up from germline, CDR1 is LNHDA and CDR2 is SQIVND (reference sequence). CDR3 length: 16 residues. The V gene lost 6 bases and the J gene lost 3 bases, with 18 bases spanning the gap.